The T cell receptor beta chain described here comes from a study of T cell responses to AZD1222 COVID-19 vaccine. Study at large: Whether given at about 4 or about 12 weeks, second doses were pooled.

Notes on this clone: The antigen is not known.

Some clones are missing from TCRdb's copy, which holds only in-frame ones; the method was immunoSEQ multiplex PCR. Of approximately 130,000 clones in the sample, roughly nine tenths were seen once. The CDR3 totals 15 residues. Trimming took off 6 bases at V and 2 bases at J, with 17 bases between the two ends. The V gene's germline CDR1 is KGHSH and CDR2 LQKENI. Regarding the study as a whole: There were mostly white British donors and more females than males, and clonal diversity was possibly underestimated. Spike-specific TCR breadth and depth rose after two AZD1222 doses. Spike was spanned by vaccine-associated CD4 TCRs, which were dominant at 160-218 and 743-854.

The chain is built from TRBV18 and TRBJ2-7; perhaps TRBD1 as D (6 bases). Sample: peripheral blood, taken on day 0 of AZD1222 vaccination. The receptor's source is an adult in good health. DNA for the CDR3: TGTGCCAGCTCCGCCTTCCGGGACATCCCCTACGAGCAGTACTTC. Translated, it gives CASSAFRDIPYEQYF.